This section outlines one T cell receptor (beta chain) sequence together with its context. The source of the sample is a study of shared clonotypes between healthy human individuals. The length of the CDR3 is 15 residues. CDR1 and CDR2 from the germline V gene are SGHRS and YFSETQ. V was shortened by 0 bases and J by 3 bases, with 13 bases between the two germline ends. The data were produced by immunoSEQ multiplex PCR, yet TCRdb's version contains in-frame clones alone and is incomplete. Of under 2,500,000 clones listed, approximately 94% are singletons. This receptor was identified in a man younger than 30 in good health. V and J are TRBV5-1 and TRBJ2-7; no reliable D call. Sequenced sample: naive CD4+ T cells sorted from blood. Subset of the sample: CD45RA+ positively selected. The CDR3 protein is CASSLAPGSGYEQYF. CDR3 nucleotides: TGCGCCAGCAGCTTGGCACCTGGCTCCGGCTACGAGCAGTACTTC.